Below are 25 T cell receptor beta chains sequenced from a single sample in a study of blood T cell repertoires in COVID-19. The data were produced by immunoSEQ multiplex PCR, yet TCRdb's version contains in-frame clones alone and is incomplete. The sample records 160,000 or so clones, about 80% being singletons. Sequenced input: peripheral blood. The origin of the receptors is a man between 65 and 85 years old who had recovered from COVID-19.

V is TRBV19 and J is TRBJ2-7; 11 bases fit TRBD2. Germline V gene lookup returns CDR1 LNHDA and CDR2 SQIVND (reference sequence). V was pared by 6 bases and J by 4 bases, with 8 bases of the junction left unmatched. The CDR3 sequence is 15 residues long. The CDR3 DNA follows: TGTGCCAGTAGGGGGAGCGGGACTAGCGGATACGAGCAGTACTTC. This translates into CASRGSGTSGYEQYF.

The chain recombines TRBV10-3 with TRBJ2-2, with 10 positions matching TRBD1. The CDR3 is 14 residues long. Losses at the gene ends were 10 bases for V and 0 bases for J; bases not matched to a gene: 2. Germline V gives CDR1 ENHRY, CDR2 SYGVKD. The CDR3 nucleotides read TGTGCCACTGGGACAGGGGCGAACACCGGGGAGCTGTTTTTT. Its protein is CATGTGANTGELFF.

The J gene is TRBJ2-3, the V gene TRBV18; D might be TRBD2 (5 bases). This CDR3 region has 15 residues. The germline CDR1 and CDR2 sequences are KGHSH and LQKENI. V was shortened by 3 bases and J by 0 bases, with 10 bases between the two germline ends. The CDR3 coding sequence is TGTGCCAGCTCACCTCGGACTCGTAGCACAGATACGCAGTATTTT. This gives the protein CASSPRTRSTDTQYF.

The chain joins TRBV11-2 to TRBJ2-1; D unresolved. Germline V gene data show CDR1 as SGHAT and CDR2 as FQNNGV. This CDR3 is 12 amino acids long. V dropped 1 base and J dropped 9 bases, with 7 bases sitting between them. The CDR3: CASSLVAPEQFF. CDR3 sequence (DNA): TGTGCCAGCAGCTTAGTAGCTCCTGAGCAGTTCTTC.

The rearrangement links TRBV6-5 to TRBJ2-2, with a possible D match to TRBD1 (5 bases). The CDR3 totals 14 residues. Germline V CDR1 and CDR2: MNHEY, SVGAGI. Trimming stripped 3 bases from V and 1 base from J, with 6 bases between. CDR3 coding DNA: TGTGCCAGCAGTTATCAGGGGAACACCGGGGAGCTGTTTTTT. Protein product: CASSYQGNTGELFF.

This clone was detected once. The chain couples TRBV6-2 or TRBV6-3 to TRBJ2-2; 9 nucleotides agree with TRBD2. V trimming: 5 bases; J trimming: 1 base; junction bases outside the gene matches: 5. The length of the CDR3 is 16 residues. In germline, CDR1 is MNHEY, CDR2 SVGEGT. CDR3 bases: TGTGCCAGCAGTGTTGCGACTAGCGGGAACACCGGGGAGCTGTTTTTT. Residues: CASSVATSGNTGELFF.

The chain uses TRBV25-1 and TRBJ2-5; the D gene is possibly TRBD2 (5 bases). The CDR3 contains 15 residues. Deletions cut 2 bases from V and 1 base from J, with 11 bases between. Germline lookup yields CDR1 MGHDK and CDR2 SYGVNS. CDR3 region: CASSEASGIQETQYF. CDR3 nucleotide sequence: TGTGCCAGCAGTGAAGCAAGCGGAATCCAAGAGACCCAGTACTTC.

This chain connects TRBV5-1 to TRBJ2-1, with a weak D call TRBD2 (5 bases). The CDR3 length is 14 residues. The germline V gene encodes CDR1 SGHRS and CDR2 YFSETQ. V was clipped by 2 bases and J by 5 bases, with 11 bases between them. CDR3 sequence: CASSFEGGNNEQFF. CDR3 coding DNA: TGCGCCAGCAGCTTCGAGGGCGGTAACAATGAGCAGTTCTTC. Using reference TRBV5-1 and TRBJ2-1 for the parts outside the CDR3, the full variable domain is KAGVTQTPRYLIKTRGQQVTLSCSPISGHRSVSWYQQTPGQGLQFLFEYFSETQRNKGNFPGRFSGRQFSNSRSEMNVSTLELGDSALYLCASSFEGGNNEQFFGPGTRLTVL.

The chain combines TRBV7-8 with TRBJ2-1; D unclear. The germline V gene has CDR1 SGHVS and CDR2 FQNEAQ. V lost 5 bases and J lost 8, with 10 bases in between. CDR3 length: 12 residues. In DNA form, the CDR3 reads TGTGCCAGCAGCCCGAGTCAGGATGAGCAGTTCTTC. Translated: CASSPSQDEQFF.

The J gene is TRBJ1-5, the V gene TRBV10-3; 7 nucleotides agree with TRBD1. V shed 2 bases, J shed 5 bases, and the junction held 6 bases outside the gene matches. The CDR3 runs to 15 residues. Germline CDR1 and CDR2: ENHRY and SYGVKD. The CDR3 DNA sequence: TGTGCCATCAGTGAGGGGGACAGCCCGTATCAGCCCCAGCATTTT. This codes for CAISEGDSPYQPQHF.

A single count supports this clone. This chain connects TRBV6-5 to TRBJ1-1; no clear D. Looked up from germline, CDR1 is MNHEY and CDR2 is SVGAGI. The CDR3 spans 15 residues. The V and J ends lost 5 bases and 0 bases respectively, with 13 bases between them. CDR3 DNA: TGTGCCAGCAGTCCCCCAGCGAGCATGAACACTGAAGCTTTCTTT. This sequence encodes CASSPPASMNTEAFF.

This chain connects TRBV7-3 to TRBJ1-1; D unclear. This CDR3 has 13 amino acids. Trimming left V 1 base short and J 4 bases short, with 7 bases between. The germline V gene has CDR1 SGHTA and CDR2 FQGTGA. The CDR3 bases are TGTGCCAGCAGCTTAAACTTCTTCACTGAAGCTTTCTTT. As protein: CASSLNFFTEAFF. The whole variable domain, filled in from reference TRBV7-3 and TRBJ1-1, reads GAGVSQTPSNKVTEKGKYVELRCDPISGHTALYWYRQSLGQGPEFLIYFQGTGAADDSGLPNDRFFAVRPEGSVSTLKIQRTERGDSAVYLCASSLNFFTEAFFGQGTRLTVV.

The chain is built from TRBV7-2 and TRBJ1-1; D unclear. The CDR3 has 16 residues. Germline CDR1 reads SGHTA; CDR2 reads FQGNSA. The V gene lost 1 base and the J gene lost 5 bases, with 17 bases spanning the gap. CDR3 nucleotide sequence: TGTGCCAGCAGCTTAGTCAGTCGAACCCGTCGAACTGAAGCTTTCTTT. Its protein product is CASSLVSRTRRTEAFF.

V gene TRBV6-6 combines with J gene TRBJ1-1; D possibly corresponds to TRBD1 (6 bases). This CDR3 is 13 amino acids long. Trimming cost V 6 bases and J 11 bases, with 19 bases left between them. The germline V gene has CDR1 MNHNY and CDR2 SVGAGI (reference sequence). The DNA for the CDR3 is TGTGCCAGCAGCAAGGGGGACATCGTCGGGGCTTTCTTT. It is translated as CASSKGDIVGAFF.

The chain has TRBV7-9 and TRBJ2-3; D is uncertain. The CDR3 has 14 residues. The germline CDR1 and CDR2 sequences are SEHNR and FQNEAQ (reference sequence). The germline V and J ends were trimmed by 3 bases and 1 base, with 8 bases remaining between them. The CDR3 spells CASSLAGGTDTQYF. CDR3 nucleotides: TGTGCCAGCAGCTTGGCTGGAGGCACAGATACGCAGTATTTT.

The rearrangement uses TRBV9 and TRBJ2-1; tentative D call: TRBD2 (5 bases). The germline V gene has CDR1 SGDLS and CDR2 YYNGEE. The CDR3 consists of 15 residues. V was trimmed by 3 bases and J by 3 bases, leaving 13 bases between them. CDR3 nucleotide sequence: TGTGCCAGCAGCGCAGAGGGAGCAGGCTACAATGAGCAGTTCTTC. As protein: CASSAEGAGYNEQFF.

The chain links TRBV6-5 to TRBJ2-7; TRBD1 is a possible D gene (6 bases). The CDR3 has 15 residues. Germline V gene lookup returns CDR1 MNHEY and CDR2 SVGAGI. Trimming took 7 bases from V and 4 from J, leaving 20 bases between them. CDR3 nucleotides: TGTGCCAGCACTTCCACCCGGGACACCCTGTACGAGCAGTACTTC. Its protein is CASTSTRDTLYEQYF.

V and J are TRBV18 and TRBJ1-1; 7 bases match TRBD1. The J segment lost 0 bases and the V segment lost 3 bases, leaving 7 bases of the junction unmatched. This CDR3 comprises 16 residues. CDR1 and CDR2 from the germline V gene are KGHSH and LQKENI. For the CDR3, the DNA is TGTGCCAGCTCACCCACCGGGACAGTAATGAACACTGAAGCTTTCTTT. Translating it yields CASSPTGTVMNTEAFF.

The chain has TRBV24-1 and TRBJ1-1; D may be TRBD1 (6 bases). Germline V CDR1 and CDR2: KGHDR, SFDVKD. Deletions cut 3 bases from V and 4 bases from J, with 8 bases between. CDR3 size: 13 residues. CDR3 residues: CATSDRGGTEAFF. Written as DNA, the CDR3 is TGTGCCACCAGTGATAGGGGGGGCACTGAAGCTTTCTTT.

This clone appeared a few times. V and J are TRBV11-1 and TRBJ2-5, with 8 bases aligning to TRBD1. Germline CDR1 SGHAT, CDR2 FQDESV (reference sequence). This CDR3 spans 15 amino acids. J lost 3 bases, V lost 6 bases, and 9 bases had no gene match. CDR3 nucleotides: TGTGCCAGCAGATCCAGGGACAGGTTGGAAGAGACCCAGTACTTC. As protein: CASRSRDRLEETQYF.

The chain has TRBV19 and TRBJ2-5; possible D gene TRBD1, 5 bases. The CDR3 has 14 amino acids. In germline, CDR1 is LNHDA, CDR2 SQIVND (reference sequence). Between the trimmed V and J ends, which lost 5 bases and 7 bases, there was a span of 17 bases. CDR3 loop: CASSALGPAPTQYF. For the CDR3, the DNA is TGTGCCAGTAGTGCTCTGGGGCCCGCGCCGACCCAGTACTTC.

The chain joins TRBV6-6 to TRBJ2-7, with 16 bases matching TRBD2. After removal of 10 bases from V and 6 bases from J, the junction contained 12 bases not matched to a gene. Germline V gene sequence: CDR1 MNHNY, CDR2 SVGAGI (reference sequence). The CDR3 covers 16 residues. Here the CDR3 DNA reads TGTGCCACCACAGCCGGGACTAGCGGGAGGGAGAGCGAGCAGTACTTC. Translation gives CATTAGTSGRESEQYF.

In its sample, this clone was seen many times. The CDR3 sequence: CASSQGASYGYTF. CDR3 in DNA: TGTGCCAGCAGCCAAGGTGCCAGCTATGGCTACACCTTC. The chain carries TRBV3-1 (or the pseudogene TRBV3-2) and TRBJ1-2; D uncertain. With 1 base removed from V and 4 bases from J, the gap between germline ends came to 7 bases. Germline V CDR1 and CDR2: LGHDT, YNNKEL (reference sequence). This CDR3 comprises 13 residues.

A note on this clone: This sample also contains other DNA sequences that code for the same CDR3. The chain couples TRBV7-6 to TRBJ2-1; D unclear. The ends were cut back, 1 base at V and 7 bases at J, with 8 bases in the middle. This CDR3 has 13 amino acids. CDR1 SGHVS and CDR2 FNYEAQ come from the germline V gene. CDR3 bases: TGTGCCAGCAGCTTAGGTCTGTATAATGAGCAGTTCTTC. Protein: CASSLGLYNEQFF.

The chain is built from TRBV14 and TRBJ2-5; D remains ambiguous. CDR1 and CDR2 (germline): SGHDN, FVKESK. This CDR3 is 12 amino acids long. V was pared by 1 base and J by 7 bases, with 7 bases between. In DNA, the CDR3 is TGTGCCAGCAGCCAAGCCTGGGCGACCCAGTACTTC. It yields the protein CASSQAWATQYF.